This T cell receptor (beta chain) was recovered during a study of T cells in Graves' hyperthyroidism and ophthalmopathy. The study excluded patients with uncontrolled infection, other autoimmune disease, pregnancy or lactation. Based on clinical symptoms, serum thyroxine and TRAb, thyroid ultrasound and orbital computed tomography, diagnoses were reached. This clonotype has at least ten counts. Antigen unknown. Authors of the study amplified TCR beta CDR3 regions from RNA transcripts. The study used the HTBI primer set for a first-round RT-PCR of the TCR CDR3. TCRdb re-called the multiplex PCR reads with MiXCR, one entry per CDR3 protein. This sample has around 400,000 distinct CDR3 sequences, with roughly 13% found just once. The study, taken as a whole, reports: Blood shared most expanded thyroid clonotypes above 0.001. Ophthalmopathy, which appeared later, was predicted by the model a median roughly 6.5 months before onset.

Germline V CDR1 and CDR2: SGHDT, YYEEEE. V was shortened by 4 bases and J by 3 bases, with 17 bases between the two germline ends. The CDR3 runs 16 residues. The TCR sequence derives from a woman in her late teens or twenties with Graves' hyperthyroidism. Sequencing was done on a sample of blood. The chain joins TRBV5-6 to TRBJ2-1; a weak D match, TRBD2 (6 bases). The CDR3 loop is CASSPPVGGNYNEQFF. The CDR3 region has the DNA TGTGCCAGCAGCCCACCTGTGGGGGGAAACTACAATGAGCAGTTCTTC. The full variable domain, its missing parts supplied by reference TRBV5-6 and TRBJ2-1, is DAGVTQSPTHLIKTRGQQVTLRCSPKSGHDTVSWYQQALGQGPQFIFQYYEEEERQRGNFPDRFSGHQFPNYSSELNVNALLLGDSALYLCASSPPVGGNYNEQFFGPGTRLTVL.